The source of this TCR beta chain is a study of blood T cell repertoires in COVID-19. In the study's own analysis: Estimation of nucleated cell counts relied on the amplification of reference gene primers. TCRdb keeps only in-frame clones here, not all; method: immunoSEQ multiplex PCR. V and J calls and clone size are those listed in that table; D and trimming were worked out from the DNA. Here the sample spans 190,000 or so clones, 70% to 90% being singletons. Germline values: CDR1 SNHLY, CDR2 FYNNEI. CDR3 length: 13 amino acids. The V and J ends lost 10 bases and 2 bases respectively, with 14 bases between them.

J is TRBJ1-2 and V is TRBV2; D unresolved. This receptor was taken from a man in his forties with active or convalescent COVID-19. Sequencing input: peripheral blood. In DNA, the CDR3 is TGTGCCACCCAAGAACGACAAAACTATGGCTACACCTTC. Translating it yields CATQERQNYGYTF.